This T cell receptor (beta chain) emerged from a study of T cell repertoires in cytomegalovirus infection. Study context: Public TCR beta signatures indicated both CMV infection and matching HLA type.

One entry per CDR3 protein, called by TCRdb with MiXCR from the reads. The sample lists about 260,000 distinct CDR3 sequences; approximately 8.3% were seen once. Study findings and constraints: The ex vivo response was dominated by HLA-C-restricted CMV-specific TCR beta clonotypes. Totalled public TCR beta family frequency picked out people who carried CMV plus the relevant HLA.

CDR3 length: 15 residues. The V gene's germline CDR1 is SGHRS and CDR2 YFSETQ. V dropped 4 bases and J dropped 7 bases, with 15 bases sitting between them. Ten or more counts support this clonotype. The antigen is not known. Sequenced sample: PBMCs. The chain combines TRBV5-1 with TRBJ1-6; perhaps TRBD1 as D (6 bases). This clonotype was sampled from a human donor in good health (CMV status not recorded). Some clones in this sample may be carry-over from other donors' samples. The CDR3 DNA is TGCGCCAGCAGCCTAGCCGGGACAACCAATTCACCCCTCCACTTT. It translates to CASSLAGTTNSPLHF.